This T cell receptor (beta chain) was observed in a study of blood T cell repertoires in COVID-19. The V gene's germline CDR1 is SGHRS and CDR2 YFSETQ. The CDR3 is 14 residues long. The V and J ends lost 3 bases and 6 bases, in that order; junction bases with no gene match: 5. Using immunoSEQ multiplex PCR, the repertoire was profiled, and TCRdb retains in-frame clones only, with some absent. The profile covers under 200,000 clones, with around nine tenths appearing a single time and 5% to 6.5% taken by the ten largest. Sequenced material: peripheral blood. The chain carries TRBV5-1 and TRBJ1-2, with 10 bases lining up with TRBD1. This TCR derives from a man aged 40-49 years with active or convalescent COVID-19. The CDR3 bases are TGCGCCAGCAGCTCGTTCGGGACAGGGGATGGCTACACCTTC. It specifies CASSSFGTGDGYTF.